These 19 T cell receptor beta chains came from one sample sequenced in a study of blood T cells in healthy people across ages. Using a J-beta primer mix together with a sample-barcoded 5' primer, a second PCR was run for about 6 to 11 cycles. TCRdb processed the 5' RACE reads anew with MiXCR; each CDR3 protein has one entry. Of some 640,000 distinct CDR3 sequences listed, less than 35% are singletons. The sample consisted of blood. Every receptor here comes from a woman at least 80 years old in good health.

The sample holds many counts of this clonotype. The CDR3 coding sequence is TGTGCCAGCAGTTTAAGGGATTCCCGACCAGATACGCAGTATTTT. Residues: CASSLRDSRPDTQYF. The gene calls are TRBV12-3 or TRBV12-4 and TRBJ2-3; D ambiguous. This CDR3 is 15 amino acids long. V lost 2 bases to trimming and J lost 4 bases, with 13 bases between them.

V gene TRBV12-3 or TRBV12-4 combines with J gene TRBJ2-5, with D possibly matching TRBD2 (7 bases). The J call is doubtful: the DNA matches TRBJ2-7 better. This CDR3 spans 16 amino acids. The CDR3, as DNA: TGTGCCAGCAGTTCGGAGGGGGGCGGGGGATCACCCGAGCAGTACTTC. The encoded protein is CASSSEGGGGSPEQYF.

As regards this clonotype: One base away lies a much larger clone, so this may be a sequencing read error. J is TRBJ1-2 and V is TRBV11-1; 8 positions agree with TRBD1. J gave up 4 bases and V 5 bases, and 12 bases lay outside the gene matches. The V gene's germline CDR1 is SGHAT and CDR2 FQDESV (reference sequence). The CDR3 spans 16 residues. The DNA for the CDR3 is TGTGCCAGCAGCCTCGGCCAGGGGGCGCCCCTCTATGGCTACACCTTC. Amino acids: CASSLGQGAPLYGYTF. The full variable domain, rest sourced from reference TRBV11-1 and TRBJ1-2, is EAEVAQSPRYKITEKSQAVAFWCDPISGHATLYWYRQILGQGPELLVQFQDESVVDDSQLPKDRFSAERLKGVDSTLKIQPAELGDSAMYLCASSLGQGAPLYGYTFGSGTRLTVV.

The rearrangement joins TRBV30 to TRBJ2-7; 7 nucleotides agree with TRBD2. This CDR3 has 15 amino acids. V lost 0 bases and J lost 0; bases outside the gene matches: 5. Germline V CDR1 and CDR2: GTSNPN, SVGIG (reference sequence). CDR3 DNA sequence: TGTGCCTGGAGTGTGATTGGCGGGAGCTCCTACGAGCAGTACTTC. The encoded protein is CAWSVIGGSSYEQYF.

A word on this clonotype: Given a much more abundant clone one base away, this may be a read error. This chain links TRBV20-1 with TRBJ2-1, with TRBD2 matching 7 bases. The CDR3 extends over 16 amino acids. Germline V lookup: CDR1 DFQATT, CDR2 SNEGSKA (reference sequence). V gave up 6 bases and J gave up 2 bases; unmatched junction bases: 13. CDR3 in amino acids: CSAEDGGLAAYNEQFF. CDR3 sequence (DNA): TGCAGTGCAGAGGACGGTGGTCTAGCGGCCTACAATGAGCAGTTCTTC.

A remark on this clonotype: A much more abundant neighbour one base away suggests this may be a read error. The chain links TRBV6-1 to TRBJ2-5; D is undetermined. From germline, CDR1 is MNHNS and CDR2 SASEGT. The V gene lost 7 bases and the J gene lost 3 bases, with 15 bases spanning the gap. This CDR3 region has 14 residues. CDR3 in amino acids: CASTPTALKETQYF. The DNA for the CDR3 is TGTGCCAGCACCCCGACGGCGCTTAAAGAGACCCAGTACTTC.

Ten or more counts support this clonotype. This rearrangement joins TRBV20-1 to TRBJ1-2, with D tentatively TRBD1 (5 bases). Germline assignment: CDR1 DFQATT and CDR2 SNEGSKA (reference sequence). V was pared by 1 base and J by 5 bases, with 8 bases between. The CDR3 has 12 residues. CDR3 sequence reads: CSARGGGYGYTF. The CDR3, as DNA: TGCAGTGCTAGAGGGGGGGGGTATGGCTACACCTTC.

Only a few counts were recorded for this clonotype. This CDR3 reads CSATRDRVPGNTIYF. The CDR3 nucleotides read TGCAGTGCTACCCGTGACAGGGTACCTGGAAACACCATATATTTT. The V and J genes are TRBV20-1 and TRBJ1-3, with 7 bases lining up with TRBD1. Germline V gene lookup returns CDR1 DFQATT and CDR2 SNEGSKA (reference sequence). The CDR3 contains 15 residues. V lost 4 bases and J lost 2; bases outside the gene matches: 8.

This clonotype came up many times. CDR3 residues: CASSQVLAGGTDTQYF. In nucleotides, the CDR3 is TGTGCCAGCAGCCAAGTGCTAGCGGGGGGTACAGATACGCAGTATTTT. This sequence joins TRBV4-2 and TRBJ2-3, with TRBD2 matching 11 bases. Germline loops: CDR1 LGHNA, CDR2 YNFKEQ. The CDR3 extends over 16 amino acids. Unmatched junction bases numbered 3, after V lost 1 base and J lost 3 bases.

The sample holds many counts of this clonotype. This chain uses TRBV10-3 with TRBJ2-5, with D maybe TRBD1 (6 bases). CDR3 size: 12 residues. Germline CDR1 is ENHRY and CDR2 is SYGVKD. V was clipped by 6 bases and J by 2 bases, with 7 bases between them. The CDR3 is CAISGQQETQYF. The CDR3 nucleotides read TGTGCCATCAGCGGACAGCAAGAGACCCAGTACTTC.

This clonotype has at least ten counts. The J gene is TRBJ2-7, the V gene TRBV10-3; no clear D gene. V lost 3 bases, J lost 6 bases, and 15 bases lay in between. The CDR3 spans 14 residues. Looked up from germline, CDR1 is ENHRY and CDR2 is SYGVKD. The chain's CDR3 is CAISEGPRGPEQYF. The CDR3 nucleotides read TGTGCCATCAGTGAAGGACCCCGAGGACCCGAGCAGTACTTC.

A note on this clonotype: A much larger clone lies one base from this, so it may be a read error. The chain uses TRBV5-1 and TRBJ2-1; D gene uncertain. The J call may not be correct, given that the DNA end is closer to TRBJ2-7. The CDR3 consists of 13 residues. Germline loops: CDR1 SGHRS, CDR2 YFSETQ. CDR3 residues: CASSYSSYNEQYF. The CDR3 nucleotides are TGCGCCAGCAGCTACAGCTCCTACAATGAGCAGTACTTC.

This clonotype has only one observation. The V call is TRBV7-9, the J call TRBJ2-5, with D unresolved. The DNA end is more similar to TRBJ2-7, so the J call may be wrong. Germline V gene sequence: CDR1 SEHNR, CDR2 FQNEAQ (reference sequence). This CDR3 spans 12 amino acids. The CDR3 DNA reads as TGTGCCAGCAGCTTGGATCAGCTCGAGCAGTACTTC. Protein: CASSLDQLEQYF.

This clonotype showed up many times. V and J are TRBV15 and TRBJ1-5, with 9 nucleotides matching TRBD1. The germline gives CDR1 LNHNV, CDR2 YYDKDF (reference sequence). Trimming removed 5 bases from V and 6 bases from J; junction bases left unmatched: 5. There are 14 residues in the CDR3. The CDR3 protein is CATSGTGSRQPQHF. The DNA of the CDR3 is TGTGCCACCAGCGGGACAGGGTCTCGTCAGCCCCAGCATTTT.

This clonotype was counted only a few times. A read error may explain this, as a much larger clone is one base away. The chain combines TRBV9 with TRBJ2-1, with D tentatively TRBD1 or TRBD2 (5 bases each). Germline CDR1 SGDLS, CDR2 YYNGEE. Trimming cost V 0 bases and J 9 bases, with 13 bases left between them. The CDR3 consists of 14 residues. For the CDR3, the DNA is TGTGCCAGCAGCGTAGCCCCGGGACGAAGTGAGCAGTTCTTC. Amino acids: CASSVAPGRSEQFF.

This clonotype was counted many times. The chain joins TRBV20-1 to TRBJ2-7; D is perhaps TRBD2 (7 bases). The CDR3 runs 15 residues. The V gene lost 2 bases and the J gene lost 3 bases, with 17 bases spanning the gap. The germline V gene has CDR1 DFQATT and CDR2 SNEGSKA (reference sequence). The CDR3 sequence: CSARRDGGPVYEQYF. The CDR3 DNA is TGCAGTGCTAGACGGGACGGGGGGCCGGTCTACGAGCAGTACTTC.

The chain links TRBV5-5 to TRBJ1-4; TRBD1 might be the D (5 bases). Germline-derived CDR1 and CDR2 are SGHKS and YYEKEE (reference sequence). The CDR3 is 14 amino acids. V was trimmed by 0 bases and J by 3 bases, leaving 6 bases between them. CDR3 sequence: CASSLVTANEKLFF. The DNA of the CDR3 is TGTGCCAGCAGCTTGGTGACAGCTAATGAAAAACTGTTTTTT.

As to this clonotype: A much larger clone lies one base from this, so it may be a read error. The chain uses TRBV5-6 and TRBJ2-1; 8 bases align to TRBD1. The V gene end was trimmed by 3 bases and the J gene end by 10 bases; junction bases not matched to a gene: 15. This CDR3 has 16 residues. Looked up from germline, CDR1 is SGHDT and CDR2 is YYEEEE. CDR3 DNA: TGTGCCAGCAGCTCCTCGACAGGGGTAAGCTCCTACGAGCAGTTCTTC. This codes for CASSSSTGVSSYEQFF.

This clonotype was detected only a few times. The V call is TRBV11-1, the J call TRBJ2-2, with TRBD2 identical over 13 bases. Germline CDR1 reads SGHAT; CDR2 reads FQDESV (reference sequence). V trimming: 1 base; J trimming: 6 bases; junction bases outside the gene matches: 5. CDR3 length: 17 amino acids. The CDR3 DNA follows: TGTGCCAGCAGCTTAGAGGGACTAGCGGGGTTCGCCGGGGAGCTGTTTTTT. The encoded protein is CASSLEGLAGFAGELFF.